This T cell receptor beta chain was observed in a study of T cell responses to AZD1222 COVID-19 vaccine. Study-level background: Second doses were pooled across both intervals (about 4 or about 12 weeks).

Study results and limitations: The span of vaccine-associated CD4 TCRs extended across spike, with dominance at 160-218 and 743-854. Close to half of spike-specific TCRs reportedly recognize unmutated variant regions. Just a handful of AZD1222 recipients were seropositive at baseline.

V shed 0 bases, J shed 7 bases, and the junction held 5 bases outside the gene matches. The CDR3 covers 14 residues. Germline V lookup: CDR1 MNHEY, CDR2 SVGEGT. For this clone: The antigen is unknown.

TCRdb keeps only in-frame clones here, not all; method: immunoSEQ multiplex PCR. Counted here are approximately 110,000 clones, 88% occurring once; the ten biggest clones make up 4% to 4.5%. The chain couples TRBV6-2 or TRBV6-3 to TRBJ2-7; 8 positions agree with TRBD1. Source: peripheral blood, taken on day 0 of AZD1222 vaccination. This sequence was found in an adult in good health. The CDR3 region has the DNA TGTGCCAGCAGTTACTCGGCAGGGGGCGAGGAGCAGTACTTC. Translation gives CASSYSAGGEEQYF.